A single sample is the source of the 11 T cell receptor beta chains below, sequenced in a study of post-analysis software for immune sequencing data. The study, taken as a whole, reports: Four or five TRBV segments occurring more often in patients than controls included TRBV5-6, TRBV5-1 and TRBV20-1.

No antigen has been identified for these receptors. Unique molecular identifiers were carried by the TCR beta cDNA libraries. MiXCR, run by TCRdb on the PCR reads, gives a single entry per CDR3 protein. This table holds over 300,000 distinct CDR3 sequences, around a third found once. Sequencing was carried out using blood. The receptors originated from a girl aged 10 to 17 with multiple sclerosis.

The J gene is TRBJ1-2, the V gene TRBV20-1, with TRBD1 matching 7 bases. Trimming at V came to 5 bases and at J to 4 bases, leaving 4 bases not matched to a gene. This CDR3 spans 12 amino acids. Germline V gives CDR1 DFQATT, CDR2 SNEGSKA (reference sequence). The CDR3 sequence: CSAGQDSYGYTF. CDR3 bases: TGCAGTGCTGGACAGGATTCCTATGGCTACACCTTC.

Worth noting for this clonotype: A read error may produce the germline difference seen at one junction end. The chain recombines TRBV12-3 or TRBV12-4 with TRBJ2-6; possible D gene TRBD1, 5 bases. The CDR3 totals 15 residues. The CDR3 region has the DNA TGTGCCAGCAGTTTATGGCAGTCTGGGGCCAACGCCCTGACTTTC. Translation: CASSLWQSGANALTF.

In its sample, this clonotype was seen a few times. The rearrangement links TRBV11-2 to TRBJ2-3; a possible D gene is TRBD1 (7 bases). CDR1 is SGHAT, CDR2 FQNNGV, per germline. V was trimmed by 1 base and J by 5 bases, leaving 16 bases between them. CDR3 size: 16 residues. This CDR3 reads CASSLVAWQGGDTQYF. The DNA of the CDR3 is TGTGCCAGCAGCTTAGTAGCTTGGCAGGGGGGAGATACGCAGTATTTT.

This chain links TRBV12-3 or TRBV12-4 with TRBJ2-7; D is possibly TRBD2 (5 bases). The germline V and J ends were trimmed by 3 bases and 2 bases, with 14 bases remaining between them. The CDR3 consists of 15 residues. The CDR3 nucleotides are TGTGCCAGCAGTTTTGCCCTTCTAGCTCCCTACGAGCAGTACTTC. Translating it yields CASSFALLAPYEQYF.

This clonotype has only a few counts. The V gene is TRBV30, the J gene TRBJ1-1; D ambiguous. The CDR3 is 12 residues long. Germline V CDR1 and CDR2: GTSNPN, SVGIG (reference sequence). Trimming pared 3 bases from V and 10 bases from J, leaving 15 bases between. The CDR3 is CAWSLGEPGAFF. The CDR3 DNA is TGTGCCTGGAGCCTCGGCGAGCCTGGAGCTTTCTTT.

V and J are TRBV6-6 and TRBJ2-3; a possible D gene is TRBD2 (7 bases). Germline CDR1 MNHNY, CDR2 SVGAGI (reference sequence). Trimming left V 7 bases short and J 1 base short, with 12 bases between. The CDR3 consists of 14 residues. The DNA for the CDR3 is TGTGCCAGCACCAAGGGGGGGGGCACAGATACGCAGTATTTT. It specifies CASTKGGGTDTQYF.

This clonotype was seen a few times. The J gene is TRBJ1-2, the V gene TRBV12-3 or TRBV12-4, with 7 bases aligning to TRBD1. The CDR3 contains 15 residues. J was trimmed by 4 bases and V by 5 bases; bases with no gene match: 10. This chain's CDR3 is CASSARGGVLYGYTF. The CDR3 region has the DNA TGTGCCAGCAGTGCCAGGGGGGGGGTACTCTATGGCTACACCTTC.

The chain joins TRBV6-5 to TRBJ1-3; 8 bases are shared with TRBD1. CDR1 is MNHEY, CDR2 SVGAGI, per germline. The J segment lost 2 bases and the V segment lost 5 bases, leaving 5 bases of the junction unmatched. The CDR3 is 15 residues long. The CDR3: CASSAIQGAGNTIYF. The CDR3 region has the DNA TGTGCCAGCAGTGCGATACAGGGGGCTGGAAACACCATATATTTT.

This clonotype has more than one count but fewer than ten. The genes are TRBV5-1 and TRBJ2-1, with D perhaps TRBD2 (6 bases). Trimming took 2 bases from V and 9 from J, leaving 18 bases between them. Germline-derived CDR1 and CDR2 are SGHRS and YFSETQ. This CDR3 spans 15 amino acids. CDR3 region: CASSLMGPGEGEQFF. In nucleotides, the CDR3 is TGCGCCAGCAGCTTAATGGGACCGGGAGAAGGTGAGCAGTTCTTC.

The CDR3 coding sequence is TGTGCCAGCAGCTTGGGACTAGCGGGGGGCAAGGGGGATGAGCAGTTCTTC. Translated: CASSLGLAGGKGDEQFF. This chain joins TRBV5-4 and TRBJ2-1, with 13 positions matching TRBD2. This CDR3 region has 17 residues. V lost 0 bases and J lost 8; bases outside the gene matches: 8. CDR1 is SGHNT, CDR2 YYREEE, per germline (reference sequence).

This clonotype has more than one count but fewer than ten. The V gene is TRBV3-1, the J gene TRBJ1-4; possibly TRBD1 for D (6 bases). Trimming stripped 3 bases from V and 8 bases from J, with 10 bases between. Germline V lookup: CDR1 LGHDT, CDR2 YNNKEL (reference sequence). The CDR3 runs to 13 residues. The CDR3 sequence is CASSQAGQEKLFF. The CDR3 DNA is TGTGCCAGCAGCCAGGCGGGACAAGAAAAACTGTTTTTT.